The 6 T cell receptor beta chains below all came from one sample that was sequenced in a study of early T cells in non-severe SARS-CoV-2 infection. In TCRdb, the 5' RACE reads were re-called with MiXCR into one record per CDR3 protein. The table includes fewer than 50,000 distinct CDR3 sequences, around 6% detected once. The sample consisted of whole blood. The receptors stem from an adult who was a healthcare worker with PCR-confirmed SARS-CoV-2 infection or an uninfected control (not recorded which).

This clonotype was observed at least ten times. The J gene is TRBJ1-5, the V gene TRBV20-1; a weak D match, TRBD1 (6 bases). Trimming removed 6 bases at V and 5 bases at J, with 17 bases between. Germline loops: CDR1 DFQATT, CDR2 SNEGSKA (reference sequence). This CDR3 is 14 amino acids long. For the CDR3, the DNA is TGCAGTGCCCAGGGGTTTACTGTAGATCAGCCCCAGCATTTT. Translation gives CSAQGFTVDQPQHF.

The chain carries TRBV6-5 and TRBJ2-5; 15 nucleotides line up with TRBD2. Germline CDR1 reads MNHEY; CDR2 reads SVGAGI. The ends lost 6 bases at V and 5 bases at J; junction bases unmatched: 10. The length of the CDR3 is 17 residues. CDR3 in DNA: TGTGCCAGCAGGGGACGGACTAGCGGGGGGGCCGTTGAGACCCAGTACTTC. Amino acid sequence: CASRGRTSGGAVETQYF.

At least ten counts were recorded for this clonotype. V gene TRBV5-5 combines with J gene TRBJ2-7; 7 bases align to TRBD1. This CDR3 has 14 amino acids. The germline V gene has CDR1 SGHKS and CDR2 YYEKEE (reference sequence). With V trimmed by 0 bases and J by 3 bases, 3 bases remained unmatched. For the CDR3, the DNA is TGTGCCAGCAGCTTGGGACAGGGCCGCTACGAGCAGTACTTC. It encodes CASSLGQGRYEQYF. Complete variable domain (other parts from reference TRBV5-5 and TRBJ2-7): DAGVTQSPTHLIKTRGQQVTLRCSPISGHKSVSWYQQVLGQGPQFIFQYYEKEERGRGNFPDRFSARQFPNYSSELNVNALLLGDSALYLCASSLGQGRYEQYFGPGTRLTVT.

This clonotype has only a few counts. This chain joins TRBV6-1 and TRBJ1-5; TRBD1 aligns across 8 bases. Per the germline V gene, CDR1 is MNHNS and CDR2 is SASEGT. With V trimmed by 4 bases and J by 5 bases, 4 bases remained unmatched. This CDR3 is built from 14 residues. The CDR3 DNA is TGTGCCAGCAGTGTCGGACAGGGATATCAGCCCCAGCATTTT. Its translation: CASSVGQGYQPQHF.

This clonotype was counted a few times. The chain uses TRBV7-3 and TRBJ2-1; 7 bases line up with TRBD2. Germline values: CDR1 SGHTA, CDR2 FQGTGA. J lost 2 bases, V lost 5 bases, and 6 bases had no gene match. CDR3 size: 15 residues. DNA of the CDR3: TGTGCCAGCAGCCCGGGACTACCGCCCTACAATGAGCAGTTCTTC. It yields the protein CASSPGLPPYNEQFF.

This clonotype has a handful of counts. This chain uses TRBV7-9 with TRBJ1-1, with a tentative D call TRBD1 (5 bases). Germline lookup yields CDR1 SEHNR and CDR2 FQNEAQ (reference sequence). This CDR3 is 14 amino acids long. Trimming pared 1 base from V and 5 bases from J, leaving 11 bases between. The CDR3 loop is CASSLDQGGTEAFF. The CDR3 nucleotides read TGTGCCAGCAGCTTAGATCAGGGAGGAACTGAAGCTTTCTTT. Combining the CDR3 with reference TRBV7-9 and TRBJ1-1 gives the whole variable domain DTGVSQNPRHKITKRGQNVTFRCDPISEHNRLYWYRQTLGQGPEFLTYFQNEAQLEKSRLLSDRFSAERPKGSFSTLEIQRTEQGDSAMYLCASSLDQGGTEAFFGQGTRLTVV.